These 10 T cell receptor beta chains originate from one sample sequenced in a study of blood T cell repertoires in COVID-19. TCRdb's copy holds only in-frame clones and misses some; the assay was immunoSEQ multiplex PCR. In the table there are more than 150,000 clones, more than 80% of which are singletons. The sequenced material came from peripheral blood. The receptor set was obtained from a human donor in a cohort sampled during active COVID-19.

This clone was recorded once. J is TRBJ2-7 and V is TRBV5-1, with D maybe TRBD2 (7 bases). CDR1 SGHRS and CDR2 YFSETQ come from the germline V gene. Trimming took off 5 bases at V and 4 bases at J, with 19 bases between the two ends. The CDR3 covers 15 residues. The CDR3 here is CASSSGSGGQYEQYF. The CDR3 DNA sequence: TGCGCCAGCAGTTCCGGGTCGGGGGGCCAATACGAGCAGTACTTC.

The gene calls are TRBV13 and TRBJ2-1; 14 bases fit TRBD2. CDR1 is PRHDT, CDR2 FYEKMQ, per germline (reference sequence). The V and J ends lost 5 bases and 8 bases, in that order; junction bases with no gene match: 11. The CDR3 covers 17 residues. This CDR3 reads CASSHPVTSGGAHEQFF. The CDR3 nucleotides are TGTGCCAGCAGCCACCCTGTGACTAGCGGGGGGGCTCATGAGCAGTTCTTC.

This sequence joins TRBV4-2 and TRBJ2-1; perhaps TRBD1 as D (5 bases). Germline-derived CDR1 and CDR2 are LGHNA and YNFKEQ. This CDR3 contains 13 residues. Trimming removed 3 bases from V and 4 bases from J, with 7 bases in between. For the CDR3, the DNA is TGTGCCAGCAGCCACAGGGAATACAATGAGCAGTTCTTC. It translates to CASSHREYNEQFF.

V and J are TRBV10-3 and TRBJ2-7; 10 bases fit TRBD2. The germline CDR1 and CDR2 sequences are ENHRY and SYGVKD. With 2 bases clipped from V and 2 bases from J, the junction kept 9 bases outside the gene matches. There are 17 residues in the CDR3. CDR3 DNA sequence: TGTGCCATCAGTGAGGCGGTGGGACTAGCGAGACCCTACGAGCAGTACTTC. As protein: CAISEAVGLARPYEQYF.

The chain links TRBV6-1 to TRBJ1-1, with a weak D call TRBD1 (5 bases). From germline, CDR1 is MNHNS and CDR2 SASEGT. The CDR3 loop spans 19 amino acids. Trimming left V 2 bases short and J 4 bases short, with 26 bases between. The CDR3 DNA reads as TGTGCCAGCAGTGAACGGACACAGGCTGAAGGAGGGAGGATCACTGAAGCTTTCTTT. This gives the protein CASSERTQAEGGRITEAFF.

The chain links TRBV4-1 to TRBJ1-5, with 7 bases identical to TRBD1. V was clipped by 1 base and J by 4 bases; unmatched bases: 4. The CDR3 covers 15 residues. Germline V lookup: CDR1 MGHRA, CDR2 YSYEKL. CDR3 nucleotide sequence: TGCGCCAGCAGCCAAGGACAGGGATCGAATCAGCCCCAGCATTTT. This gives the protein CASSQGQGSNQPQHF.

CDR3 DNA: TGTGCCAGCAGCCAATCCCCAGGGGACACTGAAGCTTTCTTT. The encoded protein is CASSQSPGDTEAFF. The chain couples TRBV5-5 to TRBJ1-1; D might be TRBD1 (6 bases). Trimming left V 4 bases short and J 3 bases short, with 13 bases between. Germline CDR1 and CDR2: SGHKS and YYEKEE (reference sequence). The length of the CDR3 is 14 residues. Using reference TRBV5-5 and TRBJ1-1 for the parts outside the CDR3, the full variable domain is DAGVTQSPTHLIKTRGQQVTLRCSPISGHKSVSWYQQVLGQGPQFIFQYYEKEERGRGNFPDRFSARQFPNYSSELNVNALLLGDSALYLCASSQSPGDTEAFFGQGTRLTVV.

This chain links TRBV5-6 with TRBJ1-1; D ambiguous. This CDR3 spans 13 amino acids. Germline V CDR1 and CDR2: SGHDT, YYEEEE. Trimming took off 2 bases at V and 6 bases at J, with 11 bases between the two ends. The CDR3 spells CASSLISRSEAFF. The CDR3 DNA sequence: TGTGCCAGCAGCTTAATTTCGAGATCTGAAGCTTTCTTT. The full variable domain, rest sourced from reference TRBV5-6 and TRBJ1-1, is DAGVTQSPTHLIKTRGQQVTLRCSPKSGHDTVSWYQQALGQGPQFIFQYYEEEERQRGNFPDRFSGHQFPNYSSELNVNALLLGDSALYLCASSLISRSEAFFGQGTRLTVV.

The chain links TRBV27 to TRBJ2-7; 9 positions match TRBD1. The CDR3 loop spans 16 amino acids. Per germline, CDR1 MNHEY and CDR2 SMNVEV (reference sequence). The V gene end was trimmed by 6 bases and the J gene end by 2 bases; junction bases not matched to a gene: 11. CDR3 loop: CASRTTWTGAPYEQYF. The CDR3 coding sequence is TGTGCCAGCAGAACGACGTGGACAGGGGCCCCCTACGAGCAGTACTTC.

This chain uses TRBV3-1 (or the pseudogene TRBV3-2) with TRBJ2-2, with TRBD2 identical over 9 bases. Per germline, CDR1 LGHDT and CDR2 YNNKEL (reference sequence). Trimming removed 10 bases from V and 0 bases from J; junction bases left unmatched: 3. The CDR3 has 14 amino acids. The CDR3 reads CATERGANTGELFF. The CDR3 nucleotides read TGTGCCACCGAGCGGGGGGCGAACACCGGGGAGCTGTTTTTT.